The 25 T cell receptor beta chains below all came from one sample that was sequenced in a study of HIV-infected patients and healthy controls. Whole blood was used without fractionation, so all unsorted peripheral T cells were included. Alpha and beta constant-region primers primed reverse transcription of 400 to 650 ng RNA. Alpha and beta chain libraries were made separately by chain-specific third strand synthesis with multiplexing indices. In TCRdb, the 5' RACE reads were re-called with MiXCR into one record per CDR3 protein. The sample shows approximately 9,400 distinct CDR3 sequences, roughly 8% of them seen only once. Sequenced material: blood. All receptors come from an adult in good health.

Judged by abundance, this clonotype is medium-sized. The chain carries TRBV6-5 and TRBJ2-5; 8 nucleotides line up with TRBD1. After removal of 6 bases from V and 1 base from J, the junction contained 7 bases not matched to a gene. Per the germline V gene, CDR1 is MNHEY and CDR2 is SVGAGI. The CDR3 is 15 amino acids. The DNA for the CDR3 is TGTGCCAGCAGCCGGACAGGGTCCCCCCAAGAGACCCAGTACTTC. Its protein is CASSRTGSPQETQYF.

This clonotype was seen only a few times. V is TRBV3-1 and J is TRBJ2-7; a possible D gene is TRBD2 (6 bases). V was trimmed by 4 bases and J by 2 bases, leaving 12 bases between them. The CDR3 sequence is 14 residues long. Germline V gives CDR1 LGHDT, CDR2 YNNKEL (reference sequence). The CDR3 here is CASSLQGGTYEQYF. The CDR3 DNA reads TGTGCCAGCAGCCTTCAAGGCGGGACCTACGAGCAGTACTTC.

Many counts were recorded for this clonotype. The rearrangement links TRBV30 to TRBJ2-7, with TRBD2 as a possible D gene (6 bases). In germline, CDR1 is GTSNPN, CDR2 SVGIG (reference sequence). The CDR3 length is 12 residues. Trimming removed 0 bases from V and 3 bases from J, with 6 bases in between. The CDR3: CAWSVGGYEQYF. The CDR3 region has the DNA TGTGCCTGGAGTGTCGGGGGCTACGAGCAGTACTTC.

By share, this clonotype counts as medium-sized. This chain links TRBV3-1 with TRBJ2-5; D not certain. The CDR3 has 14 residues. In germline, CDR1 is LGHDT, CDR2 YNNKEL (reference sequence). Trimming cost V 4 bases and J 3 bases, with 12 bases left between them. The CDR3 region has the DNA TGTGCCAGCAGCCGTAGATTGGCAGAAGAGACCCAGTACTTC. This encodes CASSRRLAEETQYF.

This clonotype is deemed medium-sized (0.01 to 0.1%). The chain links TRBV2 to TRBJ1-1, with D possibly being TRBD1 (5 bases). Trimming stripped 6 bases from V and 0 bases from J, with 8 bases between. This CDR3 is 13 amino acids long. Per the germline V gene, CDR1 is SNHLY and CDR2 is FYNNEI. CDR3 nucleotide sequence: TGTGCCAGCAGCCAGGGCCTGAACACTGAAGCTTTCTTT. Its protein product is CASSQGLNTEAFF. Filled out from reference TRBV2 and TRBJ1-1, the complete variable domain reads EPEVTQTPSHQVTQMGQEVILRCVPISNHLYFYWYRQILGQKVEFLVSFYNNEISEKSEIFDDQFSVERPDGSNFTLKIRSTKLEDSAMYFCASSQGLNTEAFFGQGTRLTVV.

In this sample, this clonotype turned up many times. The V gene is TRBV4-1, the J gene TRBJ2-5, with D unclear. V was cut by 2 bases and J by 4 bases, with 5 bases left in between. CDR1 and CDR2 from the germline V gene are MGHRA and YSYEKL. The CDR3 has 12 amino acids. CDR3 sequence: CASSQTGETQYF. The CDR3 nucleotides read TGCGCCAGCAGCCAAACGGGAGAGACCCAGTACTTC.

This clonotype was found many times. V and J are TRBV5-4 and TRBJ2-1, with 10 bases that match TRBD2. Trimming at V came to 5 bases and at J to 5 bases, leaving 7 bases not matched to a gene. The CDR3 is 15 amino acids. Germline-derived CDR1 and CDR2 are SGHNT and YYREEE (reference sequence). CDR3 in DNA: TGTGCCAGCAGATATGGGACTAGCGAAGACAATGAGCAGTTCTTC. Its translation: CASRYGTSEDNEQFF.

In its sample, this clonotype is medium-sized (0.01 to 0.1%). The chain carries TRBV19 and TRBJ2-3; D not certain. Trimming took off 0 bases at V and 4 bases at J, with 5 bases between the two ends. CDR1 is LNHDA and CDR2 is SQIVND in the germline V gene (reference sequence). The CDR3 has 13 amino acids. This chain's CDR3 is CASSIEASDTQYF. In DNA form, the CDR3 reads TGTGCCAGTAGTATAGAAGCCTCAGATACGCAGTATTTT.

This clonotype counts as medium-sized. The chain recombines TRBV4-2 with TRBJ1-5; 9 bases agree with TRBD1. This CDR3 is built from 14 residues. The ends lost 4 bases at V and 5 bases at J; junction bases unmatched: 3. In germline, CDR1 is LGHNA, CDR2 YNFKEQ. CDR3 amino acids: CASSRTGVDQPQHF. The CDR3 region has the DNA TGTGCCAGCAGCCGGACAGGGGTTGATCAGCCCCAGCATTTT.

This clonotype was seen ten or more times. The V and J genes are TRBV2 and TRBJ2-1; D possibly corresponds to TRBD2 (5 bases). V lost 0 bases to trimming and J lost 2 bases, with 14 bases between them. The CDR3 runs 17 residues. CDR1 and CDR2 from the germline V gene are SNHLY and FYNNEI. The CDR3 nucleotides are TGTGCCAGCAGTGAAGCGATAGGACTTGCCACCTACAATGAGCAGTTCTTC. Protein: CASSEAIGLATYNEQFF. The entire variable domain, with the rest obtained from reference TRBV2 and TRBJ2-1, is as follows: EPEVTQTPSHQVTQMGQEVILRCVPISNHLYFYWYRQILGQKVEFLVSFYNNEISEKSEIFDDQFSVERPDGSNFTLKIRSTKLEDSAMYFCASSEAIGLATYNEQFFGPGTRLTVL.

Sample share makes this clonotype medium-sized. The CDR3 loop reads CASSPRAGGSGNTIYF. Here the CDR3 DNA reads TGCGCCAGCAGCCCCCGGGCGGGCGGCTCTGGAAACACCATATATTTT. The J gene is TRBJ1-3, the V gene TRBV4-3, with unresolved D. Per the germline V gene, CDR1 is LGHNA and CDR2 is YSLEER. The CDR3 consists of 16 residues. Trimming shortened V by 4 bases and J by 0 bases, and 13 bases separated the two germline ends.

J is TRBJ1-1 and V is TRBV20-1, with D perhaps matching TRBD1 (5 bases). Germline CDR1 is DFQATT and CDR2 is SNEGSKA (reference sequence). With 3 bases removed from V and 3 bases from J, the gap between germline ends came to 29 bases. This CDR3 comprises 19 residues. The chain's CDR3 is CSARSVAPFGGRMYTEAFF. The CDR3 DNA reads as TGCAGTGCTAGGAGTGTAGCTCCTTTTGGGGGTCGGATGTACACTGAAGCTTTCTTT.

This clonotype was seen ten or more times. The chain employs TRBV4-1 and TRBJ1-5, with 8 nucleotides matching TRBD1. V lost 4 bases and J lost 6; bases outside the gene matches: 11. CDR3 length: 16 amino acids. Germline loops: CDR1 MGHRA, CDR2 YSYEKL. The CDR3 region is CASSRRRTGCCQPQHF. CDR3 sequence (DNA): TGCGCCAGCAGCCGCCGCCGGACAGGGTGTTGTCAGCCCCAGCATTTT.

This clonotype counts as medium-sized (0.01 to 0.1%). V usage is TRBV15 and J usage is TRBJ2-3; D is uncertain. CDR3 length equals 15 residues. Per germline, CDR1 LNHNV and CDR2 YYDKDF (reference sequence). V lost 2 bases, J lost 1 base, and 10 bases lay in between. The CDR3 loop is CATSRLPTGTDTQYF. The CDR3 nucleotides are TGTGCCACCAGCAGACTCCCCACCGGCACAGATACGCAGTATTTT.

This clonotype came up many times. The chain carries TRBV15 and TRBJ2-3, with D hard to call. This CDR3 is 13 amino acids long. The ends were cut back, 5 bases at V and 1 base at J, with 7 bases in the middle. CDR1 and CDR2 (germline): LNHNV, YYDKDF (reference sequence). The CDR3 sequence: CATSGFGTDTQYF. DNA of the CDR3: TGTGCCACCAGCGGCTTCGGCACAGATACGCAGTATTTT.

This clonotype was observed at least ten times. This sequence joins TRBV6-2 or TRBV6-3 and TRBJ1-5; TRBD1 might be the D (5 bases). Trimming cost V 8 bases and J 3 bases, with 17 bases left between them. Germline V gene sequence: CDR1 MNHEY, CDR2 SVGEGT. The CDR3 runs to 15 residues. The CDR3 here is CASGSLGTYNQPQHF. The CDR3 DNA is TGTGCCAGCGGCTCACTCGGGACCTACAATCAGCCCCAGCATTTT.

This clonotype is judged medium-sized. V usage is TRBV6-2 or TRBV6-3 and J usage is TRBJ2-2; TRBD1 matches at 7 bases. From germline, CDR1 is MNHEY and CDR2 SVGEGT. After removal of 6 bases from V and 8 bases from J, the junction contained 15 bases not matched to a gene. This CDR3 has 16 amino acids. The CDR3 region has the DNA TGTGCCAGCAGCCTCCGGGACAGTACCATTCGGGGGGAGCTGTTTTTT. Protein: CASSLRDSTIRGELFF.

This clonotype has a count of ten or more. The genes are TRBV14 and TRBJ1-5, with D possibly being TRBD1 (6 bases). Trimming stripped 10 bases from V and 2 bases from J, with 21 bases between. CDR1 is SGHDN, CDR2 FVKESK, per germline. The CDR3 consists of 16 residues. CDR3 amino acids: CATPGHHPTGNQPQHF. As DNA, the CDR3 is TGTGCCACCCCGGGACATCACCCGACGGGCAATCAGCCCCAGCATTTT.

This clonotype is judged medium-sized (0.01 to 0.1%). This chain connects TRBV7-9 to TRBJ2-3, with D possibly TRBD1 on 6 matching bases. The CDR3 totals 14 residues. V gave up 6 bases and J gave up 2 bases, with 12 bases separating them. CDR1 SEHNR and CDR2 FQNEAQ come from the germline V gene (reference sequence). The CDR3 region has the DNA TGTGCCAGCAGGTTGGTGGGGGCCACAGATACGCAGTATTTT. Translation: CASRLVGATDTQYF.

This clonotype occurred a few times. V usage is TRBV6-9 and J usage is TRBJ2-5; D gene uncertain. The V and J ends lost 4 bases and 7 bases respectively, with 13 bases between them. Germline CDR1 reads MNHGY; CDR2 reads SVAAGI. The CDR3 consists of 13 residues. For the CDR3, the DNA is TGTGCCAGCAGTTCTCGGACCCCAGGGACCCAGTACTTC. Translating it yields CASSSRTPGTQYF.

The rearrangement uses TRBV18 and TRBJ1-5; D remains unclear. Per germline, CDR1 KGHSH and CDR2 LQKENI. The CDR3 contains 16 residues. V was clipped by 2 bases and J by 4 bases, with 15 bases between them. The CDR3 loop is CASSPSLMRGNQPQHF. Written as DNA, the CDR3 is TGTGCCAGCTCACCATCCCTAATGCGAGGGAATCAGCCCCAGCATTTT.

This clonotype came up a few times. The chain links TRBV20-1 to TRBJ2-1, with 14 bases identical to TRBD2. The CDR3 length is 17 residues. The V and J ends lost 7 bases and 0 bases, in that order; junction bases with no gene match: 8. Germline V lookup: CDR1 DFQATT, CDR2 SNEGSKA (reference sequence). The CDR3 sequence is CSVTGTSGGRSYNEQFF. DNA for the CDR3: TGCAGTGTTACGGGGACTAGCGGGGGCCGCTCCTACAATGAGCAGTTCTTC.

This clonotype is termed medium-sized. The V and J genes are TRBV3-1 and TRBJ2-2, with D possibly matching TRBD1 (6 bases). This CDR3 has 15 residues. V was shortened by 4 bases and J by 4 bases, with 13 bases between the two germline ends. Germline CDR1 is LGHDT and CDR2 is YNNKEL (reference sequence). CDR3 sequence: CASSPRTAGTGELFF. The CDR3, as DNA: TGTGCCAGCAGCCCCAGGACAGCCGGCACCGGGGAGCTGTTTTTT.

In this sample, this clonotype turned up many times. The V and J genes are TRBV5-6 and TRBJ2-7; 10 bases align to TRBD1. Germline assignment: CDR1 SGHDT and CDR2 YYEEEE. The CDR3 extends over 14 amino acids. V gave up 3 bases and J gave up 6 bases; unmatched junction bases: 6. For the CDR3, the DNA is TGTGCCAGCAGCTGGCCGGGACAGGGGTCCGAGCAGTACTTC. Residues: CASSWPGQGSEQYF.

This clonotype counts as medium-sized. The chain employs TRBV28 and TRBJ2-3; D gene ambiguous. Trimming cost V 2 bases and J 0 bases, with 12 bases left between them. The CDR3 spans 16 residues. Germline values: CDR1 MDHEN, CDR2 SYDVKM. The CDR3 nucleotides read TGTGCCAGCAGTTTACCTCGGGCCCGGAGCACAGATACGCAGTATTTT. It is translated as CASSLPRARSTDTQYF. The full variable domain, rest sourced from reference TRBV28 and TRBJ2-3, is DVKVTQSSRYLVKRTGEKVFLECVQDMDHENMFWYRQDPGLGLRLIYFSYDVKMKEKGDIPEGYSVSREKKERFSLILESASTNQTSMYLCASSLPRARSTDTQYFGPGTRLTVL.